This section outlines one T cell receptor beta chain sequence together with its context. The clone's antigen remains unknown. Base quality data are lacking; no much larger clone is found one base away. TCRbeta CDR3 regions were amplified from genomic DNA using the immunoSEQ Assay, a bias-controlled multiplex PCR. The original pipeline was this. The number of nucleated cells in each sample was estimated from the amplification of reference gene primers within the assay. To quantify the absolute abundance of each unique TCRbeta CDR3 rearrangement, sequence reads were collapsed and filtered. For each sample, productive Simpson clonality was calculated as the square root of Simpson's diversity index across productive rearrangements. TCRdb re-hosts the immuneACCESS table, in-frame sequences only. Its copies lack some clones; in the studies checked, an unresolved V gene accounts for under half of them, and the cause for the rest is not known. Clone size and the V and J calls come from that table; the DNA yielded D and trimming. Here the sample has about 120,000 clones; 65% to 85% occur a single time. Approximately 17% of the sample lies in the top ten.

The CDR3 has 14 amino acids, counting the end cysteine and phenylalanine. The read is trimmed to its CDR3 DNA, 42 bases read in frame from base 1. As encoded in the germline V gene, CDR1 is SGHVS while CDR2 is FQNEAQ. Relative to germline, V is 1 base shorter and J is 0 bases shorter, with 5 bases between their ends. This sample is drawn from a study of blood T cell repertoires in COVID-19 (TCRdb year 2020). About the study as a whole: The collaborator samples originated in the United States, Italy and Spain and spanned the acute and convalescent phases of COVID-19. The prospective study material was composed of cDNA or gDNA derived from T cells, B-cell-depleted T cells, or PBMCs. The dataset comprised deeply sampled blood TCRbeta repertoires from subjects exposed to, actively infected with, or recovered from COVID-19. A freely available public database, intended as a resource for researchers studying the immune response to SARS-CoV-2, is where the repertoires were released. The samples were drawn from the first 160 participants of the ongoing ImmuneRACE study and from 1,200 or so subjects provided by 6 global collaborators. Sample metadata almost always included a de-identified subject ID, COVID-19 status, age in years and sex. Where available, HLA class I and class II types were taken from metadata supplied by the sample provider and were not determined by assay-based typing. General conclusions and limits of the study: The amount of clinical and demographic metadata varied by source and participant and was provided uncurated.

One collaborating source in Seattle enrolled patients while the patients were actively infected and followed the patients over time throughout the course of disease. The collaborating institutions used their own protocols to collect whole blood in K2EDTA tubes. For TCRbeta analysis, collaborators shipped samples as frozen whole blood, isolated PBMCs, or DNA extracted from either of those sample types. Rearrangement joined TRBV7-8 to TRBJ2-3; no confident D gene assignment can be made. The clonotype was recovered from a man aged 25-40 years with COVID-19, enrolled during active disease. The sample consisted of peripheral blood. CDR3 region: CASSLGASTDTQYF. The DNA sequence is given as TGTGCCAGCAGCTTAGGGGCTAGCACAGATACGCAGTATTTT.